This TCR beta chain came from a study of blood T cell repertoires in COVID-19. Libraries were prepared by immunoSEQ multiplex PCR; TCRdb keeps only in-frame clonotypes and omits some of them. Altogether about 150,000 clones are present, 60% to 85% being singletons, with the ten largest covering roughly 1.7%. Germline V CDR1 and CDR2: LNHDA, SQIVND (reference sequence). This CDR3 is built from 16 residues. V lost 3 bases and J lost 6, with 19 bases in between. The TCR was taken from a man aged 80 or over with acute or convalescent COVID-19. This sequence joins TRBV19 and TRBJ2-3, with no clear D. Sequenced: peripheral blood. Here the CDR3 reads CASSMELGPATDTQYF. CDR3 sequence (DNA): TGTGCCAGTAGTATGGAATTGGGCCCAGCCACGGATACGCAGTATTTT.